This TCR beta chain was documented in a study of blood T cell repertoires in COVID-19. Sequencing was performed with immunoSEQ multiplex PCR; in TCRdb, only in-frame clones are kept and a portion is missing. The sample yields some 130,000 clones, around 87% seen once. The clonotype was recovered from a man aged 45-65 years with active COVID-19. Specimen: peripheral blood.

The CDR3: CATQLQLWETQYF. For the CDR3, the DNA is TGTGCCACCCAGTTGCAGTTATGGGAGACCCAGTACTTC. The J gene is TRBJ2-5, the V gene TRBV2, with D unclear. Trimming removed 10 bases from V and 5 bases from J, with 17 bases in between. This CDR3 region has 13 residues. Germline V lookup: CDR1 SNHLY, CDR2 FYNNEI. Full variable domain (rest looked up from reference TRBV2 and TRBJ2-5): EPEVTQTPSHQVTQMGQEVILRCVPISNHLYFYWYRQILGQKVEFLVSFYNNEISEKSEIFDDQFSVERPDGSNFTLKIRSTKLEDSAMYFCATQLQLWETQYFGPGTRLLVL.